This TCR beta chain is drawn from a study of T cell responses to AZD1222 COVID-19 vaccine. General observations from the study: Unmutated regions of variants are reportedly targeted by nearly half of spike-specific TCRs.

Per the germline V gene, CDR1 is KGHSH and CDR2 is LQKENI. V was pared by 5 bases and J by 6 bases, with 12 bases of the junction left unmatched. This CDR3 region has 15 residues. About this clone: Its antigen is undetermined.

Clones were sequenced by immunoSEQ multiplex PCR, and TCRdb holds only the in-frame ones, with some missing. Found here are approximately 140,000 clones, around 83% of them singletons; the top ten hold about 4%. The sequencing used peripheral blood, collected on day 0 of MenACWY control vaccination. The clonotype was recovered from an adult in good health. The gene calls are TRBV18 and TRBJ2-5; TRBD1 matches 7 bases. For the CDR3, the DNA is TGTGCCAGCTCAAATCCGGGACAGCGATTTCAGACCCAGTACTTC. Its translation: CASSNPGQRFQTQYF.